The rows below give T cell receptor beta chains drawn from one sample of a study of cytomegalovirus exposure and HLA in healthy donors. Repertoires were generated with immunoSEQ multiplex PCR, while TCRdb's copy carries only in-frame clones and drops some. The table includes 110,000 to 150,000 clones, over 80% detected once. The sequencing input was PBMCs. These receptors were collected from a female donor in good health and CMV-seronegative. The CDR3 runs from the conserved cysteine through the conserved F or W. A D gene is named only where the DNA matches it firmly. Size is stated for part of the rows, as once, few or many counts, or as a class when the clone is expanded.

v_gene	d_gene	abundance	j_gene	CDR3aa	CDR3nt
TRBV4-1	NA	NA	TRBJ2-1	CASSLGQLTYNEQFF	TGCGCCAGCAGCCTAGGACAGTTAACCTACAATGAGCAGTTCTTC
TRBV6-5	TRBD1	NA	TRBJ1-4	CASRVDRGRGEKLFF	TGTGCCAGCAGAGTCGACAGGGGGCGCGGTGAAAAACTGTTTTTT
TRBV30	TRBD1	NA	TRBJ2-7	CAWSARPGQTYEQYF	TGTGCCTGGAGCGCGAGACCGGGACAGACCTACGAGCAGTACTTC
TRBV27	TRBD1	NA	TRBJ1-1	CASSLSGTGGIEAFF	TGTGCCAGCAGCCTATCTGGGACAGGGGGGATTGAAGCTTTCTTT
TRBV27	NA	once	TRBJ2-6	CASSSLLLSGANVLTF	TGTGCCAGCAGTTCCCTTCTCCTCTCTGGGGCCAACGTCCTGACTTTC
TRBV6-1	NA	NA	TRBJ2-6	CASSDRGLSSGANVLTF	TGTGCCAGCAGTGACAGGGGCCTGAGCTCTGGGGCCAACGTCCTGACTTTC
TRBV27	TRBD2	NA	TRBJ2-1	CASSFLAGGNEQFF	TGTGCCAGCAGTTTCCTAGCGGGAGGCAATGAGCAGTTCTTC
TRBV7-2	TRBD2	NA	TRBJ2-2	CASSLMTSLNTGELFF	TGTGCCAGCAGCTTAATGACTAGCCTAAACACCGGGGAGCTGTTTTTT
TRBV7-9	TRBD2	NA	TRBJ2-5	CASSLALSGGRETQYF	TGTGCCAGCAGCTTAGCGCTAAGCGGGGGTCGAGAGACCCAGTACTTC
TRBV5-6	NA	NA	TRBJ1-3	CASSLRVLSGNTIYF	TGTGCCAGCAGCTTGCGGGTACTGTCCGGAAACACCATATATTTT
TRBV19	NA	NA	TRBJ2-2	CASSMRGEGLFF	TGTGCCAGTAGTATGCGGGGAGAGGGGCTGTTTTTT
TRBV19	TRBD1	NA	TRBJ2-3	CASSIIPTGVSTDTQYF	TGTGCCAGTAGTATAATCCCTACAGGGGTGAGCACAGATACGCAGTATTTT
TRBV4-1	NA	NA	TRBJ1-5	CASSPYEAGAGGNQPQHF	TGCGCCAGCAGCCCTTACGAGGCGGGGGCAGGGGGCAATCAGCCCCAGCATTTT
TRBV27	TRBD1	NA	TRBJ1-4	CASSFKGQGNEKLFF	TGTGCCAGCAGTTTCAAGGGACAGGGGAACGAAAAACTGTTTTTT
TRBV28	NA	NA	TRBJ2-5	CASLSGGDPRLTQYF	TGTGCCAGCTTGTCGGGCGGGGACCCTCGTCTGACCCAGTACTTC
TRBV6-5	NA	NA	TRBJ2-7	CASSYLGAPFSYEQYF	TGTGCCAGCAGTTACCTTGGGGCCCCTTTTTCCTACGAGCAGTACTTC
TRBV11-2	NA	NA	TRBJ2-5	CASRDFQETQYF	TGTGCCAGCAGGGACTTTCAAGAGACCCAGTACTTC
TRBV5-1	TRBD1	NA	TRBJ1-2	CASSPDRADGGYTF	TGCGCCAGCAGCCCGGACAGGGCCGACGGCGGCTACACCTTC
TRBV30	NA	NA	TRBJ2-2	CAWTPPGHKTGELFF	TGTGCCTGGACCCCCCCGGGACATAAAACCGGGGAGCTGTTTTTT
TRBV13	TRBD2	NA	TRBJ2-7	CASSSHPDSGRAKTGEQYF	TGTGCCAGCAGCTCGCACCCGGATAGCGGGAGGGCCAAGACGGGGGAGCAGTACTTC
TRBV28	TRBD2	few	TRBJ2-1	CASSTTILAGGPSSYNEQFF	TGTGCCAGCAGCACTACCATACTAGCGGGAGGGCCCTCGTCCTACAATGAGCAGTTCTTC
TRBV5-8	TRBD1	few	TRBJ2-7	CASSHQGAYEQYF	TGTGCCAGCAGCCATCAGGGGGCCTACGAGCAGTACTTC
TRBV28	NA	NA	TRBJ2-6	CASAGAQYRGANVLTF	TGTGCCAGCGCAGGGGCGCAATATAGGGGGGCCAACGTCCTGACTTTC
TRBV19	NA	NA	TRBJ1-1	CASSLSPSVPSTEAFF	TGTGCCAGTAGTCTGTCGCCGTCTGTGCCGAGCACTGAAGCTTTCTTT
TRBV27	NA	NA	TRBJ1-1	CASKRDTEAFF	TGTGCCAGCAAGCGGGACACTGAAGCTTTCTTT
TRBV10-1	NA	NA	TRBJ2-1	CASGLASYNEQFF	TGCGCCAGCGGGTTAGCGTCCTACAATGAGCAGTTCTTC
TRBV29-1	NA	few	TRBJ2-3	CSAPERYTDTQYF	TGCAGCGCTCCGGAGAGGTACACAGATACGCAGTATTTT
TRBV2	NA	NA	TRBJ2-1	CASSLRTRGSWFF	TGTGCCAGCAGTCTCCGTACTAGAGGGAGCTGGTTCTTC
TRBV15	NA	NA	TRBJ1-2	CATSPRGPGYGYTF	TGTGCCACCAGCCCCAGGGGTCCGGGGTATGGCTACACCTTC
TRBV28	NA	NA	TRBJ1-5	CASSLLSGVNQPQHF	TGTGCCAGCAGTTTACTCAGTGGAGTCAATCAGCCCCAGCATTTT
TRBV15	NA	NA	TRBJ2-7	CATGTGNRVYEQYF	TGTGCCACCGGTACAGGGAATCGGGTTTACGAGCAGTACTTC
TRBV5-1	NA	few	TRBJ2-2	CASRDTGTLNTGELFF	TGCGCCAGCAGAGACACCGGGACTCTGAACACCGGGGAGCTGTTTTTT
TRBV7-3	TRBD1	NA	TRBJ2-2	CASSLGTVRTGELFF	TGTGCCAGCAGCCTCGGGACAGTTCGGACCGGGGAGCTGTTTTTT
TRBV5-1	TRBD1	NA	TRBJ1-4	CASSQGQGNEKLFF	TGCGCCAGCAGCCAGGGACAGGGAAACGAAAAACTGTTTTTT
TRBV28	TRBD1	few	TRBJ1-4	CASRRTGYNEKLFF	TGTGCCAGCAGAAGGACAGGATATAATGAAAAACTGTTTTTT
TRBV5-1	NA	NA	TRBJ1-2	CASSLEVGRWYGYTF	TGCGCCAGCAGCTTGGAAGTGGGCCGATGGTATGGCTACACCTTC
TRBV4-2	TRBD2	once	TRBJ2-7	CASSQELGLLYEQYF	TGTGCCAGCAGCCAAGAGCTGGGACTACTCTACGAGCAGTACTTC
TRBV14	NA	NA	TRBJ1-4	CASSHGTTSNEKLFF	TGTGCCAGCAGCCATGGGACAACTTCTAATGAAAAACTGTTTTTT
TRBV5-6	TRBD2	NA	TRBJ2-1	CASSLASLAGYNEQFF	TGTGCCAGCAGCTTAGCTTCACTAGCGGGGTACAATGAGCAGTTCTTC
TRBV27	TRBD2	NA	TRBJ2-5	CASSLISGRRGETQYF	TGTGCCAGCAGTTTAATTAGCGGGAGGAGGGGGGAGACCCAGTACTTC
TRBV29-1	NA	NA	TRBJ2-7	CSVDLQGRQNSYEQYF	TGCAGCGTTGATCTCCAGGGTCGACAGAACTCCTACGAGCAGTACTTC
TRBV29-1	TRBD2	NA	TRBJ2-3	CSVRMTSWGTETQYF	TGCAGCGTTAGAATGACTAGCTGGGGTACGGAGACGCAGTATTTT
TRBV14	TRBD1	few	TRBJ1-2	CASSQVGTELHYGYTF	TGTGCCAGCAGCCAAGTCGGGACAGAGCTTCACTATGGCTACACCTTC
TRBV6-1	TRBD2	NA	TRBJ2-7	CASSEAPSGNYEQYF	TGTGCCAGCAGTGAAGCGCCTAGCGGGAACTACGAGCAGTACTTC
TRBV2	NA	NA	TRBJ1-5	CASRWGEDQPQHF	TGTGCCAGCAGGTGGGGGGAGGATCAGCCCCAGCATTTT
TRBV30	TRBD1	NA	TRBJ1-2	CAWSVREGGNYGYTF	TGTGCCTGGAGTGTACGAGAAGGGGGCAACTATGGCTACACCTTC
TRBV28	TRBD2	NA	TRBJ2-3	CASSFWLAGGTSTDTQYF	TGTGCCAGCAGTTTTTGGCTAGCGGGAGGTACTAGCACAGATACGCAGTATTTT
TRBV11-2	TRBD2	NA	TRBJ2-1	CASSLWTSGGSRLGNEQFF	TGTGCCAGCAGCCTATGGACTAGCGGGGGCTCCCGTTTAGGCAATGAGCAGTTCTTC